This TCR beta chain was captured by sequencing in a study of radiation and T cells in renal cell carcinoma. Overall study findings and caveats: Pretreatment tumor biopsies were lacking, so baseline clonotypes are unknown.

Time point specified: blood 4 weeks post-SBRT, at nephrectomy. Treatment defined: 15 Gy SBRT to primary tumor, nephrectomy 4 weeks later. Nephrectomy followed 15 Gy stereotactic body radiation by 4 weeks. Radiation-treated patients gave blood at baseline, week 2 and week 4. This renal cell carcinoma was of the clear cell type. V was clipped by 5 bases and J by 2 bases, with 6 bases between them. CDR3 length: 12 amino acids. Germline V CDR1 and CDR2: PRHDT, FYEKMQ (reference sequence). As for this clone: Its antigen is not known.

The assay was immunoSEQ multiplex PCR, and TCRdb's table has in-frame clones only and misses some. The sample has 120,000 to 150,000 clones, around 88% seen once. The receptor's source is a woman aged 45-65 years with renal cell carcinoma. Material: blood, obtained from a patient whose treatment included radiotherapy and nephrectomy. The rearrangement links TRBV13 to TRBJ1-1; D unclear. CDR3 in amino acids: CASSRSNTEAFF. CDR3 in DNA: TGTGCCAGCAGCCGTAGTAACACTGAAGCTTTCTTT.